The 6 T cell receptor beta chains listed next were all sequenced from one sample in a study of T cells after posttransplantation cyclophosphamide (dated by TCRdb to 2015 to 2016). Libraries were built with the immunoSEQ multiplex PCR assay. What TCRdb holds here is the immuneACCESS table cut down to in-frame rearrangements. Part of the clones is not present; checked against another copy, under half of the missing clones reflect an unresolved V gene, and the others are unexplained. Here the sample lists 37,000 or so clones, none seen once only. The leading ten clones occupy approximately 6.3% of the sample. The sequenced material came from PBMCs. All receptors derive from a man aged 25 to 40 in good health and a related stem cell transplant donor.

This chain connects TRBV9 to TRBJ1-3; 8 nucleotides match TRBD1. CDR3 length: 15 amino acids. The germline gives CDR1 SGDLS, CDR2 YYNGEE. J lost 1 base, V lost 4 bases, and 4 bases had no gene match. CDR3 in DNA: TGTGCCAGCAGCATGACAGGGGCTTCTGGAAACACCATATATTTT. It yields the protein CASSMTGASGNTIYF.

This chain uses TRBV29-1 with TRBJ1-4, with 8 nucleotides matching TRBD1. The ends lost 5 bases at V and 8 bases at J; junction bases unmatched: 10. This CDR3 region has 14 residues. Germline assignment: CDR1 SQVTM and CDR2 ANQGSEA. The CDR3 region has the DNA TGCAGCGTTTCACGGACAGGGTCGGGAGAAAAACTGTTTTTT. Its protein product is CSVSRTGSGEKLFF.

This clone was seen many times. Written as DNA, the CDR3 is TGTGCCAGCAGCGTTGGGACTCGACACAATGAGCAGTTCTTC. It is translated as CASSVGTRHNEQFF. The gene calls are TRBV9 and TRBJ2-1, with D possibly being TRBD2 (6 bases). Germline V gene lookup returns CDR1 SGDLS and CDR2 YYNGEE. Trimming stripped 2 bases from V and 5 bases from J, with 11 bases between. This CDR3 is built from 14 residues.

This clone was counted ten times or more. V usage is TRBV5-1 and J usage is TRBJ1-3, with D possibly being TRBD1 (5 bases). Germline V lookup: CDR1 SGHRS, CDR2 YFSETQ. This CDR3 is built from 15 residues. Trimming left V 4 bases short and J 0 bases short, with 11 bases between. Here the CDR3 DNA reads TGCGCCAGCAGCCCCACAGGTCTCTCTGGAAACACCATATATTTT. Protein sequence: CASSPTGLSGNTIYF.

The sample holds many counts of this clone. V gene TRBV19 combines with J gene TRBJ1-5, with D maybe TRBD1 (6 bases). Trimming took 7 bases from V and 2 from J, leaving 18 bases between them. Germline assignment: CDR1 LNHDA and CDR2 SQIVND (reference sequence). The CDR3 is 16 residues long. Here the CDR3 DNA reads TGTGCCAGTAAATCCAGGGGAGGGGGTCGCAATCAGCCCCAGCATTTT. Amino acid sequence: CASKSRGGGRNQPQHF.

In its sample, this clone was seen many times. The chain links TRBV20-1 to TRBJ2-1; D uncertain. This CDR3 spans 10 amino acids. The germline CDR1 and CDR2 sequences are DFQATT and SNEGSKA (reference sequence). The CDR3 protein is CNPTGDEQFF. CDR3 nucleotide sequence: TGCAACCCCACGGGTGATGAGCAGTTCTTC.